The 9 T cell receptor beta chains below all came from one sample that was sequenced in a study of Ad26.COV2.S vaccination and SARS-CoV-2 variants. Sequencing was performed with immunoSEQ multiplex PCR; in TCRdb, only in-frame clones are kept and a portion is missing. The table records about 480,000 clones, roughly nine tenths of them present only once. The treatment here: around 19 received Ad26.COV2.S at low or high dose, single or two shots; roughly five received placebo; per-sample allocation not given. The samples were gathered on day 63 after the first injection of vaccine or placebo. This material consisted of peripheral blood, taken in a trial of Ad26.COV2.S vaccine versus placebo. Receptor source: a person aged 18-60 years who received the Ad26.COV2.S COVID-19 vaccine or a placebo.

This clone was observed a handful of times. The chain recombines TRBV5-4 with TRBJ1-2; D perhaps matches TRBD1 (5 bases). Germline V lookup: CDR1 SGHNT, CDR2 YYREEE (reference sequence). This CDR3 region has 14 residues. With 1 base removed from V and 7 bases from J, the gap between germline ends came to 14 bases. This CDR3 is CASSLQGPVGGYTF. CDR3 bases: TGTGCCAGCAGCTTGCAGGGTCCGGTGGGTGGCTACACCTTC.

The chain carries TRBV27 and TRBJ1-5, with D possibly matching TRBD1 (5 bases). The CDR3 length is 13 residues. The V and J ends lost 6 bases and 9 bases respectively, with 15 bases between them. The V gene's germline CDR1 is MNHEY and CDR2 SMNVEV (reference sequence). Here the CDR3 DNA reads TGTGCCAGCAGCTTAAAGCTGGGGCGGCCCCAGCATTTT. It specifies CASSLKLGRPQHF.

This clone has just a few counts. The rearrangement links TRBV4-3 to TRBJ1-3, with D perhaps TRBD1 (6 bases). Trimming cost V 4 bases and J 0 bases, with 10 bases left between them. CDR1 and CDR2 (germline): LGHNA, YSLEER. This CDR3 has 15 amino acids. As DNA, the CDR3 is TGCGCCAGCAGCCGAGAGGGGGTCTCTGGAAACACCATATATTTT. Its protein product is CASSREGVSGNTIYF.

This clone was detected only a few times. The chain carries TRBV24-1 and TRBJ1-1; TRBD1 matches at 10 bases. This CDR3 is built from 16 residues. V dropped 5 bases and J dropped 3; count of bases not matched to a gene: 8. Germline V gene data show CDR1 as KGHDR and CDR2 as SFDVKD. This CDR3 reads CATSGTGGVWDTEAFF. The DNA for the CDR3 is TGTGCCACCAGTGGGACAGGGGGGGTATGGGACACTGAAGCTTTCTTT.

The CDR3 DNA follows: TGTGCCAGCAGGTACCCGGGACAGGCTGGCAATGAGCAGTTCTTC. As protein: CASRYPGQAGNEQFF. The rearrangement joins TRBV2 to TRBJ2-1; 8 nucleotides match TRBD1. CDR1 SNHLY and CDR2 FYNNEI come from the germline V gene. The CDR3 has 15 residues. V shed 6 bases and J 6 bases; nucleotides not matched to a gene: 10.

The gene calls are TRBV7-6 and TRBJ1-1; D unresolved. The CDR3 is 14 amino acids. The V gene's germline CDR1 is SGHVS and CDR2 FNYEAQ. With 5 bases removed from V and 8 bases from J, the gap between germline ends came to 18 bases. DNA of the CDR3: TGTGCCAGCAGCGGAGGCCTCGGCCATCTCGAAGCTTTCTTT. Its translation: CASSGGLGHLEAFF.

V gene TRBV27 combines with J gene TRBJ1-3; 7 nucleotides agree with TRBD1. The J segment lost 2 bases and the V segment lost 5 bases, leaving 12 bases of the junction unmatched. The CDR3 extends over 17 amino acids. Germline V gene lookup returns CDR1 MNHEY and CDR2 SMNVEV (reference sequence). The CDR3 sequence: CASSSRGGGYTGNTIYF. The DNA for the CDR3 is TGTGCCAGCAGTAGCAGGGGAGGGGGCTACACTGGAAACACCATATATTTT.

The rearrangement links TRBV4-3 to TRBJ1-6; TRBD1 is a possible D gene (5 bases). This CDR3 has 14 residues. Trimming took 4 bases from V and 10 from J, leaving 14 bases between them. Germline V CDR1 and CDR2: LGHNA, YSLEER. This chain's CDR3 is CASSRDLTSSPLHF. CDR3 bases: TGCGCCAGCAGCCGGGACCTCACCAGCTCACCCCTCCACTTT.

This clone was seen once. The chain employs TRBV13 and TRBJ2-1, with 10 bases lining up with TRBD2. The CDR3 runs to 17 residues. V lost 8 bases to trimming and J lost 5 bases; unmatched junction nucleotides: 15. Looked up from germline, CDR1 is PRHDT and CDR2 is FYEKMQ (reference sequence). The CDR3 nucleotides are TGTGCCAGCTTTCTCCCCCTACTAGCGGGGAACCACAATGAGCAGTTCTTC. It encodes CASFLPLLAGNHNEQFF.